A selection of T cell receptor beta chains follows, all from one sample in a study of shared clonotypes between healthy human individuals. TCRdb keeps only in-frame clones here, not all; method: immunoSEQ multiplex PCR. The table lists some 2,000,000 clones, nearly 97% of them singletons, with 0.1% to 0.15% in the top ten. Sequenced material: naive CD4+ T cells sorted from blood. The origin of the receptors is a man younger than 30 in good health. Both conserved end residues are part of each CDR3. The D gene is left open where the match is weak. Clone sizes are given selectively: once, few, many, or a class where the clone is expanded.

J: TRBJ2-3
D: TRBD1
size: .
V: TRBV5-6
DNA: TGTGCCAGCAGCTTTGGGACAGGGGGCTCTAGCACAGATACGCAGTATTTT
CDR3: CASSFGTGGSSTDTQYF

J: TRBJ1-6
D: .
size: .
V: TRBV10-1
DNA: TGCGCCAGCACCGCTACAGGGTCCAATTCACCCCTCCACTTT
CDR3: CASTATGSNSPLHF

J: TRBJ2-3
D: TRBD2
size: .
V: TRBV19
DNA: TGTGCCAGTAGGGATAGCGGGGGGGCGGCAGATACGCAGTATTTT
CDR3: CASRDSGGAADTQYF

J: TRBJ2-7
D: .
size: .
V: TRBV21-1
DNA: TGTGCCAGCAGCAAAGGGAGGACTTGGGGGTACGAGCAGTACTTC
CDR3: CASSKGRTWGYEQYF

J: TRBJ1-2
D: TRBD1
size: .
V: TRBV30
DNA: TGTGCCTGGAGCGAAGGGACAGGGCTCGGCTACACCTTC
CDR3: CAWSEGTGLGYTF

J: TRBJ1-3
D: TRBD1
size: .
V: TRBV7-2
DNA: TGTGCCAGCAGCAATACGACAGGGAGGGGGAACACCATATATTTT
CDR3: CASSNTTGRGNTIYF

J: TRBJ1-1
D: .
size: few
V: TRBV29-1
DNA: TGCAGCGTTCGAGGGAGGACTGAAGCTTTCTTT
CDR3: CSVRGRTEAFF

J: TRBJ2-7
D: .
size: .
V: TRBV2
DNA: TGTGCCAGCAGATACAAAGGGGAGCAGTACTTC
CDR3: CASRYKGEQYF

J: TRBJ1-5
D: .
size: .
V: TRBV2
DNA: TGTGCCAGCACGAATGAGGCAGGGGCTGTGCCCCAGCATTTT
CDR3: CASTNEAGAVPQHF

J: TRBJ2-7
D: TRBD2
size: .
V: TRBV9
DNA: TGTGCCAGCAGCGTAGCTAGCGGGGTATCCTACGAGCAGTACTTC
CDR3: CASSVASGVSYEQYF

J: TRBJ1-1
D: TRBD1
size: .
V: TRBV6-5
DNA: TGTGCCAGCAGTTGGGGACAGGGTTACACTGAAGCTTTCTTT
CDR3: CASSWGQGYTEAFF

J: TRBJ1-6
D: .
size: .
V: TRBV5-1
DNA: TGCGCCAGCAGCTTGTCCGGGGCAAATTCACCCCTCCACTTT
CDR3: CASSLSGANSPLHF

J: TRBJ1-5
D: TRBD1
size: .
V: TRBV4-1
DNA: TGCGCCAGCAGCCAAGGCGGGACAGGGGGCCGTCAGCCCCAGCATTTT
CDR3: CASSQGGTGGRQPQHF